This note documents a single T cell receptor (beta chain) sequence. This entry belongs to a study of blood T cell repertoires in COVID-19. Methods used by the authors: Using reference gene primer amplification, nucleated cell counts were estimated. Assay used: immunoSEQ multiplex PCR; TCRdb lists only in-frame clones, some missing. The DNA was the basis for D and trimming; V, J and clone size are from that table. The sample includes 270,000 or so clones, around 93% of them seen just once. This TCR was recovered from a man aged 35-49 years who had been exposed to COVID-19. The sample taken for sequencing was PBMCs or T cells enriched from blood (not recorded which).

CDR3 loop: CASSYGFQGGQPQHF. The CDR3, as DNA: TGCGCCAGCAGCTATGGTTTCCAGGGAGGCCAGCCCCAGCATTTT. The chain is built from TRBV4-1 and TRBJ1-5; D possibly corresponds to TRBD1 (5 bases). Germline lookup yields CDR1 MGHRA and CDR2 YSYEKL. Trimming pared 5 bases from V and 7 bases from J, leaving 18 bases between. This CDR3 is built from 15 residues.